The rows below give T cell receptor beta chains drawn from one sample of a study of OX40 agonist ivuxolimab in advanced cancers. Data came from immunoSEQ multiplex PCR; TCRdb stores just in-frame clones and leaves some out. The repertoire has 50,000 to 70,000 clones, around 84% of them found once; the top ten carry about 3%. The specimen comprised CD4+ or CD8+ T cells sorted from blood, sampled in a trial of the OX40 agonist ivuxolimab. The source is an adult with an advanced solid tumor such as melanoma, head and neck, liver or kidney cancer. The CDR3 runs from the conserved cysteine through the conserved F or W. The order of the fields is V gene, J gene, CDR3 length, clone size, D gene, CDR3 DNA, CDR3 protein. A D gene is named only where the DNA matches it firmly. Where a row states a size, it is once, few, many or the class of an expanded clone; other rows omit it.

v_call: TRBV30
j_call: TRBJ2-2
cdr3_length: 14
clone_size: NA
d_call: NA
cdr3_nt: TGTGCCTGGAGTGTTGGACTAAGCACCGGGGAGCTGTTTTTT
cdr3_aa: CAWSVGLSTGELFF

v_call: TRBV5-1
j_call: TRBJ2-1
cdr3_length: 17
clone_size: NA
d_call: TRBD2
cdr3_nt: TGCGCCAGCATCAAGGAACCTAGCGGGAGGATTATGAATGAGCAGTTCTTC
cdr3_aa: CASIKEPSGRIMNEQFF

v_call: TRBV7-8
j_call: TRBJ1-5
cdr3_length: 13
clone_size: NA
d_call: NA
cdr3_nt: TGTGCCAGCAGCTCCAGAAGCAATCAGCCCCAGCATTTT
cdr3_aa: CASSSRSNQPQHF

v_call: TRBV7-2
j_call: TRBJ1-1
cdr3_length: 13
clone_size: NA
d_call: NA
cdr3_nt: TGTGCCAGCAGCATTAACCCGGGCACTGAAGCTTTCTTT
cdr3_aa: CASSINPGTEAFF

v_call: TRBV7-2
j_call: TRBJ1-1
cdr3_length: 16
clone_size: once
d_call: NA
cdr3_nt: TGTGCCAGCAGCTTGGTGGCAGGGTTCGGTGGTACTGAAGCTTTCTTT
cdr3_aa: CASSLVAGFGGTEAFF

v_call: TRBV7-9
j_call: TRBJ2-1
cdr3_length: 13
clone_size: NA
d_call: NA
cdr3_nt: TGTGCCAGCAGCCTACTCCTTGGCGGGGAGCAGTTCTTC
cdr3_aa: CASSLLLGGEQFF

v_call: TRBV5-8
j_call: TRBJ2-2
cdr3_length: 18
clone_size: NA
d_call: TRBD1
cdr3_nt: TGTGCCAGCAGCCTATACCGTAGGACAGGGGTGCCAACCGGGGAGCTGTTTTTT
cdr3_aa: CASSLYRRTGVPTGELFF

v_call: TRBV21-1
j_call: TRBJ1-1
cdr3_length: 13
clone_size: NA
d_call: NA
cdr3_nt: TGTGCCAGCAGCAAAGTTTGCCCACGGGAAGCTTTCTTT
cdr3_aa: CASSKVCPREAFF

v_call: TRBV30
j_call: TRBJ2-3
cdr3_length: 13
clone_size: NA
d_call: NA
cdr3_nt: TGTGCCTGGAACTCCGAACGCACAGATACGCAGTATTTT
cdr3_aa: CAWNSERTDTQYF

v_call: TRBV18
j_call: TRBJ2-3
cdr3_length: 16
clone_size: NA
d_call: TRBD2
cdr3_nt: TGTGCCAGCTCACCTGGGACTAGCGGGGGCACAGATACGCAGTATTTT
cdr3_aa: CASSPGTSGGTDTQYF

v_call: TRBV5-1
j_call: TRBJ2-3
cdr3_length: 18
clone_size: NA
d_call: TRBD2
cdr3_nt: TGCGCCAGCAGCCCTGGACTAGCGGGAGTTGGTGACACAGATACGCAGTATTTT
cdr3_aa: CASSPGLAGVGDTDTQYF

v_call: TRBV5-1
j_call: TRBJ1-5
cdr3_length: 13
clone_size: NA
d_call: NA
cdr3_nt: TGCGCCAGCAGCTACGGACTCAATCAGCCCCAGCATTTT
cdr3_aa: CASSYGLNQPQHF

v_call: TRBV5-1
j_call: TRBJ2-3
cdr3_length: 14
clone_size: NA
d_call: NA
cdr3_nt: TGCGCCAGCAGCCCGCCCGGTTGGACAGATACGCAGTATTTT
cdr3_aa: CASSPPGWTDTQYF

v_call: TRBV2
j_call: TRBJ2-3
cdr3_length: 14
clone_size: NA
d_call: TRBD2
cdr3_nt: TGTGCCAGCAGCCCAGGGCCCGGGAGGGATACGCAGTATTTT
cdr3_aa: CASSPGPGRDTQYF

v_call: TRBV7-6
j_call: TRBJ2-5
cdr3_length: 14
clone_size: NA
d_call: TRBD2
cdr3_nt: TGTGCCAGCAGGGGGACTAGCGGCCCAGGGACCCAGTACTTC
cdr3_aa: CASRGTSGPGTQYF

v_call: TRBV4-1
j_call: TRBJ2-2
cdr3_length: 15
clone_size: NA
d_call: TRBD1
cdr3_nt: TGCGCCAGCAGTCCTACAGGGGCGCGCACCGGGGAGCTGTTTTTT
cdr3_aa: CASSPTGARTGELFF

v_call: TRBV7-2
j_call: TRBJ2-1
cdr3_length: 14
clone_size: once
d_call: NA
cdr3_nt: TGTGCCAGCAGCTTATTCAACAGGGACAATGAGCAGTTCTTC
cdr3_aa: CASSLFNRDNEQFF

v_call: TRBV7-9
j_call: TRBJ1-1
cdr3_length: 14
clone_size: NA
d_call: NA
cdr3_nt: TGTGCCAGCAGCTTAATCCTTGGGGGCACTGAAGCTTTCTTT
cdr3_aa: CASSLILGGTEAFF

v_call: TRBV5-1
j_call: TRBJ2-1
cdr3_length: 15
clone_size: NA
d_call: TRBD2
cdr3_nt: TGCGCCAGCAGCTCGGGACTAGCGATTTACAATGAGCAGTTCTTC
cdr3_aa: CASSSGLAIYNEQFF

v_call: TRBV4-1
j_call: TRBJ1-2
cdr3_length: 13
clone_size: NA
d_call: NA
cdr3_nt: TGCGCCAGCAGCCCGGGAAATAACCGACAGGACACCTTC
cdr3_aa: CASSPGNNRQDTF

v_call: TRBV6-5
j_call: TRBJ1-5
cdr3_length: 16
clone_size: NA
d_call: TRBD1
cdr3_nt: TGTGCCAGCAGTTCACGGGCCAGGGGGAGCAATCAGCCCCAGCATTTT
cdr3_aa: CASSSRARGSNQPQHF

v_call: TRBV4-3
j_call: TRBJ2-1
cdr3_length: 15
clone_size: NA
d_call: NA
cdr3_nt: TGCGCCAGCAGCCTTGAAGGAGGGGACGGCAATGAGCAGTTCTTC
cdr3_aa: CASSLEGGDGNEQFF

v_call: TRBV6-6
j_call: TRBJ1-2
cdr3_length: 14
clone_size: NA
d_call: TRBD1
cdr3_nt: TGTGCCAGCAGCCAGGGGGGCGCGAGGTATGGCTACACCTTC
cdr3_aa: CASSQGGARYGYTF

v_call: TRBV10-1
j_call: TRBJ1-5
cdr3_length: 18
clone_size: NA
d_call: NA
cdr3_nt: TGCGCCAGCATATGGCAGGCCGCCCCAGAATATAGCAATCAGCCCCAGCATTTT
cdr3_aa: CASIWQAAPEYSNQPQHF

v_call: TRBV7-2
j_call: TRBJ2-5
cdr3_length: 14
clone_size: NA
d_call: TRBD2
cdr3_nt: TGTGCCAGCAGCTTAAGGACTAGCTCGGAGACCCAGTACTTC
cdr3_aa: CASSLRTSSETQYF

v_call: TRBV30
j_call: TRBJ1-1
cdr3_length: 14
clone_size: NA
d_call: NA
cdr3_nt: TGTGCCCGTAGACAGGTGGGCTCGAACACTGAAGCTTTCTTT
cdr3_aa: CARRQVGSNTEAFF

v_call: TRBV6-1
j_call: TRBJ1-6
cdr3_length: 17
clone_size: NA
d_call: TRBD1
cdr3_nt: TGTGCCAGCAGTGAATTGGCAGGGGGCGCCGTTAATTCACCCCTCCACTTT
cdr3_aa: CASSELAGGAVNSPLHF